The clone carrying this TCR beta chain has at least ten counts. Antigen: not known. cDNA molecules carried unique molecular identifiers, and template switching added a universal primer site. TCRdb reprocessed the 5' RACE reads via MiXCR and lists one record per CDR3 protein. The data show 210,000 or so distinct CDR3 sequences, about 7.5% seen once. The data are from a study of identical twins. Notes on the study in general: The same donors were not followed; conclusions instead depended on cross-sectional statistical analysis.

The same sample was also used in a study of yellow fever vaccine responses in identical twins.

The specimen sequenced was memory (CD45RO+) T cells sorted from blood. This sequence originates from a woman aged 18-29 years in good health.

The CDR3 DNA reads as TGTGCCAGCAGTGCTCGGGATTCCCAGCATTTT. Translated, it gives CASSARDSQHF. The rearrangement uses TRBV28 and TRBJ1-5, with D unclear. CDR1 and CDR2 from the germline V gene are MDHEN and SYDVKM. The CDR3 extends over 11 amino acids. The V end was cut by 5 bases, the J end by 11 bases, with 10 bases between.